This entry features one TCR beta chain sequence. Its antigen is currently unknown. These data originate in a study of T cell responses to AZD1222 COVID-19 vaccine. CDR1 and CDR2 (germline): LGHNA, YNFKEQ. The V end was cut by 2 bases, the J end by 6 bases, with 16 bases between. The CDR3 spans 15 residues. Study conclusions and caveats: Sampled repertoires all dated from after the peak T cell response. The number of AZD1222 recipients seropositive at baseline was only 6 or 7. Regions 160-218 and 743-854 held dominance among vaccine-associated CD4 TCRs, which spanned spike. There were mostly white British donors and more females than males, and clonal diversity was possibly underestimated.

Clones were read by immunoSEQ multiplex PCR, and TCRdb kept only the in-frame ones, dropping some. The sample has 95,000 to 120,000 clones, about 87% seen once. The sample consisted of peripheral blood, taken 28 days after the second AZD1222 dose. The chain has TRBV4-2 and TRBJ1-2; D unresolved. The receptor's source is an adult who received the AZD1222 COVID-19 vaccine. Here the CDR3 reads CASSQRTGVLDGYTF. The CDR3 DNA is TGTGCCAGCAGCCAACGTACTGGGGTCTTGGATGGCTACACCTTC.